This note documents a single T cell receptor beta chain sequence. This clone was detected only a few times. This clone's antigen is unknown. Per-base quality was not reported, and no clone a single base away is much larger than it. This sample was included in a study of OX40 agonist ivuxolimab in advanced cancers. Describing the broader study: Ivuxolimab was an agonistic, fully human IgG2 monoclonal antibody directed against OX40 (CD134), a costimulatory receptor. The paper reports the monotherapy dose-escalation portion (N of about 56 patients) of the phase I ivuxolimab trial. Peripheral TCRbeta sequencing was intended to test whether TCR sequence diversity was altered and clonal T-cell expansion was caused by ivuxolimab. Patients were allowed to have had prior anti-PD-1, anti-PD-L1 or anti-CTLA-4 therapy, and around 43% of the dose-escalation patients had been treated with checkpoint inhibitors. Partial responses were achieved by three dose-escalation patients, of whom one had hepatocellular carcinoma and two had cutaneous melanoma. Intravenous ivuxolimab was administered to patients every 2 weeks at six dose levels: 0.01, 0.1, 0.3, 1.5, 3 and 10 mg/kg. A male proportion of around 80% and a mean age of around 60 years, ranging from about 20 to 80, were recorded for the dose-escalation cohort. Of the approximately 50 dose-escalation patients, hepatocellular carcinoma was present in 19, melanoma in approximately 15, renal cell carcinoma in 9 and head and neck cancer in 9.

Overall results and qualifications from the work: In the 0.1-3.0 mg/kg groups, partial responders were among the patients with the lowest normalized peripheral clonal expansion, particularly in CD8+ T cells. Antigen specificity was not determined for the clonally expanded peripheral T cells. Low levels of normalized T-cell clonal expansion were also seen in some patients who did not respond. At doses of 0.1 to 3.0 mg/kg, clonal expansion of both CD4+ and CD8+ blood T cells was observed from baseline to week 6. After ivuxolimab, CD8+ T cells had more expanded clones than CD4+ T cells on average.

To sequence the TCRbeta CDR3 region, genomic DNA was isolated from the sorted cells. The immunoSEQ Assay was used for sequencing of TCRbeta CDR3 regions. TCRdb retrieved this table from immuneACCESS and kept in-frame rearrangements only. Not all clones are present; in checked studies, unresolved V genes account for under half, and no reason is known for the remainder. The sample has roughly 63,000 clones on record, 86% of them singletons. Jointly, the top ten make up 1% to 1.5% of the sample. The trial excluded patients who had a history of autoimmune disease or were on systemic immunosuppression. Peripheral blood for TCR sequencing was collected from all dose cohorts at baseline, on cycle 4 day 1, and on cycle 7 day 1. Samples came from an open-label, multicenter, first-in-human phase I dose-escalation trial of ivuxolimab. The trial enrolled adults with locally advanced or metastatic head and neck squamous cell, hepatocellular, melanoma or renal cell carcinoma. CD4+ and CD8+ T cells were sorted separately from peripheral blood before TCR sequencing.

CDR1 and CDR2 were assigned from the germline V gene (reference sequence) as SGHNT and YYREEE. A distance of 8 bases separates the germline ends of V and J, which lose 1 base and 0 bases respectively. The CDR3, from cysteine to phenylalanine, totals 16 residues. The kept DNA is CDR3 alone, 48 bases in frame from the first base. Recombination joined TRBV5-4 with TRBJ2-6; no D segment can be confidently identified. This specimen was CD4+ or CD8+ T cells sorted from blood, taken in a trial of the OX40 agonist ivuxolimab. This receptor was obtained from an adult with an advanced solid tumor such as melanoma, head and neck, liver or kidney cancer. The DNA is TGTGCCAGCAGCTTGCCCGGATTCTCTGGGGCCAACGTCCTGACTTTC. It is translated as CASSLPGFSGANVLTF.